This T cell receptor (beta chain) is drawn from a study of blood T cells in healthy people across ages. Points from the study as a whole: More naive CD4+ cells and higher diversity marked long-lived donors relative to aged donors. A strong correlation between TCR beta diversity and naive T cell percentage was seen.

The CDR3 sequence is 12 residues long. The germline gives CDR1 LGHNA, CDR2 YNFKEQ. Primed by a sample-barcoded 5' primer and a J-beta primer mix, a second PCR proceeded for about 6 to 11 cycles. Each CDR3 protein is one row after TCRdb ran MiXCR on the 5' RACE reads. Here the sample spans 1.2 million to 1.5 million distinct CDR3 sequences, 42% being singletons. About this clonotype: The antigen is undetermined. A read error may explain this, as a much larger clone is one base away.

Specimen: blood. The sequence came from a woman younger than 35 in good health. This rearrangement joins TRBV4-2 to TRBJ2-7; D is unresolved. The end of the DNA fits TRBJ2-5 better, so the J call may be wrong. The CDR3 region has the DNA TGTGCCATCAGCTACGGTCGGGAGACCCAGTACTTC. Translation: CAISYGRETQYF.